A selection of T cell receptor beta chains follows, all from one sample in a study of beta chain features in type 1 diabetes. Generated by immunoSEQ multiplex PCR, the TCRdb table keeps only in-frame clones and is missing some. Of around 320,000 clones listed, about 15% were seen once; the top ten hold more than 6.5%. The sequencing sample was made of central memory CD4+ T cells from blood. The receptor set was obtained from a man in his thirties or forties in good health. Each CDR3 is given with its conserved first and last residue. Fields, in order: V gene, D gene, CDR3 length, CDR3 protein. A D gene is named only where the DNA matches it firmly.

v_call: TRBV2; d_call: TRBD2; cdr3_length: 13; cdr3_aa: CATAGGQVDTQYF
v_call: TRBV7-8; d_call: TRBD1; cdr3_length: 13; cdr3_aa: CASSFDRGGGYTF
v_call: TRBV15; d_call: .; cdr3_length: 13; cdr3_aa: CATSRDGRGKLFF
v_call: TRBV7-9; d_call: .; cdr3_length: 14; cdr3_aa: CASSAIQGGYEQYF
v_call: TRBV10-3; d_call: TRBD1; cdr3_length: 16; cdr3_aa: CAISDLDRVEGNTIYF
v_call: TRBV6-1; d_call: .; cdr3_length: 14; cdr3_aa: CASSTGGTAEKLFF
v_call: TRBV6-9; d_call: TRBD2; cdr3_length: 15; cdr3_aa: CASSYPRERTDTQYF
v_call: TRBV7-8; d_call: TRBD2; cdr3_length: 13; cdr3_aa: CASSPGTSGPTLF
v_call: TRBV5-1; d_call: .; cdr3_length: 16; cdr3_aa: CASSLSGPQGGNTIYF
v_call: TRBV18; d_call: .; cdr3_length: 13; cdr3_aa: CASSSGLNTEAFF
v_call: TRBV9; d_call: TRBD1; cdr3_length: 15; cdr3_aa: CASSARDSPLNEQYF
v_call: TRBV14; d_call: TRBD2; cdr3_length: 13; cdr3_aa: CASSQDLAGKKFF
v_call: TRBV5-1; d_call: TRBD2; cdr3_length: 15; cdr3_aa: CASRPSGGVTDTQYF
v_call: TRBV7-9; d_call: TRBD1; cdr3_length: 13; cdr3_aa: CASSPGQALGYTF
v_call: TRBV4-3; d_call: TRBD2; cdr3_length: 13; cdr3_aa: CASSHEGGRTQYF
v_call: TRBV6-6; d_call: .; cdr3_length: 14; cdr3_aa: CASTTTANGSPLHF
v_call: TRBV5-1; d_call: TRBD1; cdr3_length: 15; cdr3_aa: CASSLGQVAGQPQHF
v_call: TRBV29-1; d_call: TRBD1; cdr3_length: 13; cdr3_aa: CSTHRGMNTEAFF
v_call: TRBV6-1; d_call: .; cdr3_length: 14; cdr3_aa: CASSEGDRYSPLHF
v_call: TRBV5-1; d_call: .; cdr3_length: 16; cdr3_aa: CASSFVGGANTGELFF
v_call: TRBV4-3; d_call: TRBD1; cdr3_length: 14; cdr3_aa: CASSRAGTDYGYTF
v_call: TRBV9; d_call: .; cdr3_length: 16; cdr3_aa: CASSQDRASSYNEQFF
v_call: TRBV27; d_call: .; cdr3_length: 14; cdr3_aa: CASSLRRAVGELFF
v_call: TRBV29-1; d_call: .; cdr3_length: 13; cdr3_aa: CSPRAQLGGEQFF
v_call: TRBV11-3; d_call: TRBD1; cdr3_length: 16; cdr3_aa: CASGTGGNFFGNTIYF
v_call: TRBV27; d_call: .; cdr3_length: 14; cdr3_aa: CASRGGGNNQPQHF
v_call: TRBV4-1; d_call: .; cdr3_length: 15; cdr3_aa: CASSQGSLGSPEAFF
v_call: TRBV7-9; d_call: TRBD1; cdr3_length: 14; cdr3_aa: CASSQGTGSQPQHF
v_call: TRBV4-2; d_call: .; cdr3_length: 13; cdr3_aa: CASSQSGDYGYTF
v_call: TRBV6-5; d_call: TRBD1; cdr3_length: 14; cdr3_aa: CASRQGQQNYGYTF
v_call: TRBV19; d_call: TRBD2; cdr3_length: 18; cdr3_aa: CASSASSGTSGRSATQYF
v_call: TRBV5-6; d_call: TRBD2; cdr3_length: 16; cdr3_aa: CASSTGLAPNTGELFF
v_call: TRBV18; d_call: .; cdr3_length: 15; cdr3_aa: CASSPPGTGRETRYF
v_call: TRBV6-1; d_call: .; cdr3_length: 13; cdr3_aa: CASSEGEGYGYTF
v_call: TRBV4-1; d_call: .; cdr3_length: 13; cdr3_aa: CASSQRDIGGYTF
v_call: TRBV2; d_call: .; cdr3_length: 12; cdr3_aa: CASLGVNYGYTF
v_call: TRBV9; d_call: .; cdr3_length: 13; cdr3_aa: CASAVGGTDTQYF
v_call: TRBV7-9; d_call: TRBD1; cdr3_length: 16; cdr3_aa: CASSLAGQGGNEKLFF
v_call: TRBV15; d_call: TRBD2; cdr3_length: 16; cdr3_aa: CATSRPGTNLYNEQFF
v_call: TRBV21-1; d_call: .; cdr3_length: 12; cdr3_aa: CASSTEVALRYF
v_call: TRBV5-4; d_call: TRBD2; cdr3_length: 15; cdr3_aa: CASSLGGTRDNEQFF
v_call: TRBV30; d_call: .; cdr3_length: 15; cdr3_aa: CAWSWGAVDGNTIYF
v_call: TRBV29-1; d_call: .; cdr3_length: 11; cdr3_aa: CSVEGALGYTF
v_call: TRBV5-4; d_call: TRBD2; cdr3_length: 16; cdr3_aa: CASKSLTSGSTDTQYF
v_call: TRBV2; d_call: .; cdr3_length: 16; cdr3_aa: CASSDGLRGTNQPQHF
v_call: TRBV20-1; d_call: .; cdr3_length: 11; cdr3_aa: CSANDGYGYTF
v_call: TRBV7-2; d_call: TRBD2; cdr3_length: 16; cdr3_aa: CASSQDLAGSYNEQFF
v_call: TRBV6-1; d_call: TRBD1; cdr3_length: 14; cdr3_aa: CASSQGQGSDTQYF
v_call: TRBV6-6; d_call: .; cdr3_length: 13; cdr3_aa: CASIQGSNEKLFF
v_call: TRBV12-1; d_call: .; cdr3_length: 14; cdr3_aa: CASSLAGATYEQYF
v_call: TRBV30; d_call: .; cdr3_length: 13; cdr3_aa: CAWTGRNSNIQYF
v_call: TRBV29-1; d_call: TRBD1; cdr3_length: 14; cdr3_aa: CSVQMTQGDQPQHF